Shown below are 27 T cell receptor beta chains from a single sample sequenced in a study of blood T cell repertoires in COVID-19. Using immunoSEQ multiplex PCR, the repertoire was profiled, and TCRdb retains in-frame clones only, with some absent. The sample includes 140,000 or so clones, 70% to 80% seen only once; the top ten take roughly 5.2%. The material sequenced was peripheral blood. The receptors derive from a woman in her seventies with COVID-19, enrolled during active disease.

The V and J genes are TRBV5-1 and TRBJ1-4, with TRBD1 identical over 8 bases. J was trimmed by 7 bases and V by 4 bases; bases with no gene match: 15. CDR3 size: 17 residues. Germline lookup yields CDR1 SGHRS and CDR2 YFSETQ. CDR3 region: CASSRRLSGGGGEKLFF. As DNA, the CDR3 is TGCGCCAGCAGCCGACGCCTGTCAGGGGGCGGGGGTGAAAAACTGTTTTTT.

The V call is TRBV2, the J call TRBJ2-6; 8 bases map to TRBD1. Germline CDR1 is SNHLY and CDR2 is FYNNEI. CDR3 size: 19 residues. The ends lost 0 bases at V and 4 bases at J; junction bases unmatched: 11. Written as DNA, the CDR3 is TGTGCCAGCAGTGAAGCGATAGGACAGGGATTGAGCGGGGCCAACGTCCTGACTTTC. Protein: CASSEAIGQGLSGANVLTF.

The rearrangement joins TRBV6-5 to TRBJ2-7; D perhaps matches TRBD1 (6 bases). This CDR3 contains 14 residues. V lost 6 bases to trimming and J lost 0 bases, with 12 bases between them. The germline CDR1 and CDR2 sequences are MNHEY and SVGAGI. The CDR3 region is CASSQDSYSYEQYF. The CDR3 DNA follows: TGTGCCAGCAGCCAGGACAGTTACTCCTACGAGCAGTACTTC.

J is TRBJ1-2 and V is TRBV5-5; a weak D match, TRBD1 (5 bases). V shed 0 bases and J shed 5 bases, with 14 bases lying between them. Per germline, CDR1 SGHKS and CDR2 YYEKEE (reference sequence). This CDR3 contains 15 residues. The chain's CDR3 is CASSLEGSVRYGYTF. CDR3 DNA sequence: TGTGCCAGCAGCTTGGAGGGGTCTGTGAGGTATGGCTACACCTTC. Based on the CDR3 plus reference TRBV5-5 and TRBJ1-2, the full variable domain is DAGVTQSPTHLIKTRGQQVTLRCSPISGHKSVSWYQQVLGQGPQFIFQYYEKEERGRGNFPDRFSARQFPNYSSELNVNALLLGDSALYLCASSLEGSVRYGYTFGSGTRLTVV.

The chain links TRBV29-1 to TRBJ2-3; 12 bases align to TRBD2. Germline values: CDR1 SQVTM, CDR2 ANQGSEA. This CDR3 has 15 residues. With V trimmed by 4 bases and J by 6 bases, 8 bases remained unmatched. CDR3 nucleotides: TGCAGCGTTGTGTGGCTAGCGGGGGGGCTCGATACGCAGTATTTT. This gives the protein CSVVWLAGGLDTQYF.

The chain links TRBV6-5 to TRBJ2-7; 10 bases agree with TRBD2. Trimming took 4 bases from V and 4 from J; bases not matched to a gene: 7. The CDR3 totals 15 residues. Germline assignment: CDR1 MNHEY and CDR2 SVGAGI. CDR3: CASSSLTSGLYEQYF. CDR3 nucleotides: TGTGCCAGCAGTTCCTTGACTAGCGGGCTTTACGAGCAGTACTTC.

V is TRBV4-3 and J is TRBJ2-2; D possibly corresponds to TRBD1 (6 bases). CDR3 length: 16 residues. CDR1 and CDR2 (germline): LGHNA, YSLEER. V was shortened by 0 bases and J by 3 bases, with 11 bases between the two germline ends. This chain's CDR3 is CASSQEAGADTGELFF. The DNA for the CDR3 is TGCGCCAGCAGCCAAGAAGCAGGGGCGGACACCGGGGAGCTGTTTTTT.

CDR3 sequence (DNA): TGTGCCAGCTCACTCAACCGTGCAGTCCTTAATGAAAAACTGTTTTTT. Translation gives CASSLNRAVLNEKLFF. This rearrangement joins TRBV18 to TRBJ1-4; D is undetermined. V was clipped by 4 bases and J by 4 bases, with 16 bases between them. Germline assignment: CDR1 KGHSH and CDR2 LQKENI. The CDR3 spans 16 residues.

The CDR3 loop reads CAISERQGQGYTF. As DNA, the CDR3 is TGTGCCATCAGTGAGAGACAGGGACAAGGCTACACCTTC. This sequence joins TRBV10-3 and TRBJ1-2, with 7 bases matching TRBD1. The CDR3 loop spans 13 amino acids. CDR1 ENHRY and CDR2 SYGVKD come from the germline V gene. J gave up 8 bases and V 2 bases, and 5 bases lay outside the gene matches.

DNA of the CDR3: TGTGCCAGCAGCCGAGGACAGGGAGAGACCCAGTACTTC. Its translation: CASSRGQGETQYF. This chain uses TRBV7-2 with TRBJ2-5; 8 nucleotides agree with TRBD1. Per germline, CDR1 SGHTA and CDR2 FQGNSA. The CDR3 has 13 amino acids. J was trimmed by 4 bases and V by 5 bases; bases with no gene match: 3.

The chain recombines TRBV19 with TRBJ2-4, with 8 bases identical to TRBD2. Per germline, CDR1 LNHDA and CDR2 SQIVND (reference sequence). This CDR3 contains 19 residues. V lost 4 bases to trimming and J lost 5 bases; unmatched junction nucleotides: 19. The CDR3 sequence: CASSSPFRAGGHLQNIQYF. The CDR3 DNA sequence: TGTGCCAGTAGTAGTCCTTTTCGGGCGGGGGGTCATCTCCAAAACATTCAGTACTTC.

This clone appeared a single time. V is TRBV27 and J is TRBJ1-5, with D hard to call. V gave up 7 bases and J gave up 6 bases, with 22 bases separating them. This CDR3 is built from 16 residues. Germline CDR1 and CDR2: MNHEY and SMNVEV (reference sequence). CDR3 DNA sequence: TGTGCCAGCAAACCCAGGTTCGCCGATTCCGGTCAGCCCCAGCATTTT. Translation gives CASKPRFADSGQPQHF.

The J gene is TRBJ1-2, the V gene TRBV2; 7 bases line up with TRBD1. Germline V lookup: CDR1 SNHLY, CDR2 FYNNEI. CDR3 length: 14 amino acids. The J segment lost 4 bases and the V segment lost 5 bases, leaving 7 bases of the junction unmatched. In nucleotides, the CDR3 is TGTGCCAGCAGTCAACAGGGGATGCGCTATGGCTACACCTTC. Its protein is CASSQQGMRYGYTF.

The chain couples TRBV28 to TRBJ2-7; D ambiguous. Germline V gene lookup returns CDR1 MDHEN and CDR2 SYDVKM. The CDR3 has 14 residues. V lost 3 bases, J lost 0 bases, and 9 bases lay in between. The CDR3 DNA reads as TGTGCCAGCAGTTTTGGGCAGCACTCCTACGAGCAGTACTTC. Encoded protein: CASSFGQHSYEQYF.

The chain couples TRBV27 to TRBJ1-2; TRBD1 matches 12 bases. The ends lost 5 bases at V and 7 bases at J; junction bases unmatched: 8. This CDR3 region has 15 residues. Germline loops: CDR1 MNHEY, CDR2 SMNVEV (reference sequence). CDR3 DNA: TGTGCCAGCAGTCCGACCGGGACAGGGGGCAGTGGCTACACCTTC. Protein sequence: CASSPTGTGGSGYTF.

The rearrangement links TRBV6-5 to TRBJ2-7; D uncertain. The CDR3 covers 13 residues. Per germline, CDR1 MNHEY and CDR2 SVGAGI. V shed 4 bases and J shed 1 base, with 8 bases lying between them. CDR3 DNA sequence: TGTGCCAGCAGTTCTGGCAGGTCCTACGAGCAGTACTTC. Translation: CASSSGRSYEQYF.

This clone appeared a few times. The gene calls are TRBV10-2 and TRBJ2-1, with 12 positions matching TRBD2. Germline V gene lookup returns CDR1 WSHSY and CDR2 SAAADI. With V trimmed by 8 bases and J by 4 bases, 3 bases remained unmatched. This CDR3 contains 14 residues. The CDR3 DNA reads TGCGCCAGCCATACTAGCGGGGGGTACAATGAGCAGTTCTTC. It yields the protein CASHTSGGYNEQFF.

This clone was counted a single time. V usage is TRBV5-4 and J usage is TRBJ1-3; the D is unclear. Germline V gene lookup returns CDR1 SGHNT and CDR2 YYREEE (reference sequence). Trimming removed 5 bases from V and 2 bases from J, with 11 bases in between. This CDR3 contains 14 residues. The CDR3 sequence is CASSPSGAGNTIYF. In DNA, the CDR3 is TGTGCCAGCAGTCCGTCCGGGGCTGGAAACACCATATATTTT.

J is TRBJ1-1 and V is TRBV19; D is possibly TRBD1 (6 bases). The germline V gene has CDR1 LNHDA and CDR2 SQIVND (reference sequence). The ends were cut back, 4 bases at V and 5 bases at J, with 14 bases in the middle. The CDR3 is 14 residues long. The CDR3 DNA reads as TGTGCCAGTAGTACGACAGGCGCATCGACTGAAGCTTTCTTT. Protein sequence: CASSTTGASTEAFF. The full variable domain, in which reference TRBV19 and TRBJ1-1 provide the parts outside the CDR3, is DGGITQSPKYLFRKEGQNVTLSCEQNLNHDAMYWYRQDPGQGLRLIYYSQIVNDFQKGDIAEGYSVSREKKESFPLTVTSAQKNPTAFYLCASSTTGASTEAFFGQGTRLTVV.

The rearrangement links TRBV9 to TRBJ2-5; 7 nucleotides agree with TRBD1. Germline trimming cut 3 bases from V and 2 bases from J; bases unmatched to any gene: 7. Germline V lookup: CDR1 SGDLS, CDR2 YYNGEE. The CDR3 length is 15 residues. In DNA form, the CDR3 reads TGTGCCAGCAGCGCCACTCCGGGACAGCAAGAGACCCAGTACTTC. This translates into CASSATPGQQETQYF.

This clone came up once. This chain links TRBV6-5 with TRBJ2-7, with 8 bases that match TRBD1. The CDR3 consists of 13 residues. Unmatched junction bases numbered 5, after V lost 7 bases and J lost 3 bases. Germline V gene lookup returns CDR1 MNHEY and CDR2 SVGAGI. The CDR3 sequence is CASKGQAIYEQYF. The CDR3 region has the DNA TGTGCCAGCAAGGGACAGGCCATCTACGAGCAGTACTTC.

The chain has TRBV20-1 and TRBJ1-2; 7 positions match TRBD1. Germline V gene lookup returns CDR1 DFQATT and CDR2 SNEGSKA (reference sequence). This CDR3 is built from 11 residues. V shed 7 bases, J shed 5 bases, and the junction held 4 bases outside the gene matches. The CDR3 spells CSGPTGYGYTF. The CDR3 nucleotides read TGCAGTGGCCCGACAGGGTATGGCTACACCTTC.

This chain connects TRBV24-1 to TRBJ2-1; TRBD1 aligns across 10 bases. From germline, CDR1 is KGHDR and CDR2 SFDVKD. With V trimmed by 4 bases and J by 10 bases, 6 bases remained unmatched. This CDR3 is 14 amino acids long. CDR3 coding DNA: TGTGCCACCAGTGACCGGGACAGGGGTCAGGAGCAGTTCTTC. This sequence encodes CATSDRDRGQEQFF.

The J gene is TRBJ1-1, the V gene TRBV30; possibly TRBD1 for D (5 bases). Trimming removed 3 bases from V and 4 bases from J, with 12 bases in between. Germline CDR1 is GTSNPN and CDR2 is SVGIG (reference sequence). This CDR3 region has 13 residues. CDR3 bases: TGTGCCTGGAGGGTGGGGCGCAGCACTGAAGCTTTCTTT. Protein: CAWRVGRSTEAFF. Filled out from reference TRBV30 and TRBJ1-1, the complete variable domain reads SQTIHQWPATLVQPVGSPLSLECTVEGTSNPNLYWYRQAAGRGLQLLFYSVGIGQISSEVPQNLSASRPQDRQFILSSKKLLLSDSGFYLCAWRVGRSTEAFFGQGTRLTVV.

The chain combines TRBV28 with TRBJ1-2, with TRBD1 matching over 7 bases. Trimming took 5 bases from V and 8 from J; bases not matched to a gene: 8. Germline CDR1 reads MDHEN; CDR2 reads SYDVKM. The CDR3 is made up of 13 amino acids. CDR3 loop: CASSPDRVRGYTF. CDR3 coding DNA: TGTGCCAGCAGTCCCGACAGGGTCCGGGGCTACACCTTC.

The chain carries TRBV27 and TRBJ2-7, with a tentative D call TRBD1 (6 bases). Trimming shortened V by 7 bases and J by 9 bases, and 13 bases separated the two germline ends. This CDR3 is built from 11 residues. Germline V gene lookup returns CDR1 MNHEY and CDR2 SMNVEV (reference sequence). CDR3 DNA sequence: TGTGCCAGCACCAAGGGGGTGCGGCAGTACTTC. Its translation: CASTKGVRQYF.

This clone was detected only a few times. The gene calls are TRBV25-1 and TRBJ1-2; tentatively, D is TRBD1 (6 bases). Per germline, CDR1 MGHDK and CDR2 SYGVNS. The CDR3 is 13 residues long. V was shortened by 2 bases and J by 5 bases, with 9 bases between the two germline ends. The DNA for the CDR3 is TGTGCCAGCAGTGAACAACAGGGTTATGGCTACACCTTC. Amino acids: CASSEQQGYGYTF.